The following is a T cell receptor (beta chain) sequence with its context. The protocol was immunoSEQ multiplex PCR, while the TCRdb copy is restricted to in-frame clones and leaves out a portion. The repertoire has about 250,000 clones, roughly 85% of them found once; the top ten carry approximately 9%. Germline-derived CDR1 and CDR2 are MNHNS and SASEGT. With 1 base clipped from V and 4 bases from J, the junction kept 9 bases outside the gene matches. The CDR3 runs to 17 residues. The sample is drawn from a study of blood T cell repertoires in COVID-19. The chain uses TRBV6-1 and TRBJ1-3, with 8 nucleotides matching TRBD1. This TCR came from a woman aged 50 to 60 with acute COVID-19. Material: PBMCs or T cells enriched from blood (not recorded which). The DNA of the CDR3 is TGTGCCAGCAGTGAAGGCGGGACAGGCCGAATAGGAAACACCATATATTTT. Its translation: CASSEGGTGRIGNTIYF.